The clone carrying this T cell receptor (beta chain) has ten or more counts. Its antigen is unknown. These data come from a study of spatial heterogeneity in lung cancer. Study-wide context: In raw reads, more than 8.5 appearances on average were recorded for each unique TCR and UMI combination.

The time point is: sample taken at primary tumor resection. Whole RNA, which was extracted from tumor, nontumor lung tissue or frozen PBMC, was sequenced without any cell sorting. TCRdb reprocessed the 5' RACE reads with MiXCR, giving one entry per CDR3 protein. The sample includes about 47,000 distinct CDR3 sequences, 12% of them seen just once. Points from the study as a whole: Blood carried ubiquitous expanded tumor TCRs more at resection than follow-up.

This TCR was sampled from a female donor with early-stage non-small cell lung cancer. The material was PBMCs, obtained at surgery.

The CDR3 loop is CSVEGTSGGDNEQFF. As DNA, the CDR3 is TGCAGCGTTGAGGGGACTAGCGGGGGGGACAATGAGCAGTTCTTC. The V gene is TRBV29-1, the J gene TRBJ2-1; TRBD2 agrees at 16 bases. Losses at the gene ends were 3 bases for V and 5 bases for J; bases not matched to a gene: 1. CDR1 is SQVTM, CDR2 ANQGSEA, per germline. The CDR3 has 15 amino acids.